These 11 T cell receptor beta chains were all obtained from the same sample, sequenced in a study of shared clonotypes between healthy human individuals. Libraries were prepared by immunoSEQ multiplex PCR; TCRdb keeps only in-frame clonotypes and omits some of them. The sample records 2 million to 2.5 million clones, 90% to 97% being singletons. Sequenced input: naive CD4+ T cells sorted from blood. As for subset: CD45RA+ positively selected. The receptors come from a young man in good health.

Note on this clone: Other DNA sequences within the sample encode an identical CDR3. This rearrangement joins TRBV18 to TRBJ2-1; 8 bases line up with TRBD1. This CDR3 contains 14 residues. Germline values: CDR1 KGHSH, CDR2 LQKENI. V gave up 3 bases and J gave up 3 bases; unmatched junction bases: 1. CDR3 in amino acids: CASSPGTGYNEQFF. The CDR3 region has the DNA TGTGCCAGCTCACCCGGGACAGGCTACAATGAGCAGTTCTTC.

The gene calls are TRBV29-1 and TRBJ1-2; tentatively, D is TRBD1 (5 bases). Germline V gene sequence: CDR1 SQVTM, CDR2 ANQGSEA. Trimming removed 5 bases at V and 8 bases at J, with 18 bases between. The CDR3 consists of 13 residues. The CDR3 DNA sequence: TGCAGCGTTCTATGGGACTCTTGGGGAGGCTACACCTTC. This translates into CSVLWDSWGGYTF.

This chain connects TRBV6-6 to TRBJ1-4; D remains unclear. CDR3 length: 15 residues. V shed 6 bases and J shed 0 bases, with 11 bases lying between them. CDR1 and CDR2 (germline): MNHNY, SVGAGI (reference sequence). The CDR3 DNA follows: TGTGCCAGCAGCCCGGCCGGGGCAACTAATGAAAAACTGTTTTTT. Its protein product is CASSPAGATNEKLFF.

The chain employs TRBV19 and TRBJ1-5; 9 bases agree with TRBD1. The CDR3 extends over 15 amino acids. V gave up 4 bases and J gave up 3 bases; unmatched junction bases: 4. Per the germline V gene, CDR1 is LNHDA and CDR2 is SQIVND (reference sequence). The DNA for the CDR3 is TGTGCCAGTAGTAATGACAGGGGGGTCAATCAGCCCCAGCATTTT. Its translation: CASSNDRGVNQPQHF.

CDR3 residues: CAISLSAGTSYEQYF. The CDR3, as DNA: TGTGCCATCAGTCTGTCGGCAGGCACCTCCTACGAGCAGTACTTC. V is TRBV10-3 and J is TRBJ2-7, with no clear D. Germline CDR1 reads ENHRY; CDR2 reads SYGVKD. Deletions cut 5 bases from V and 0 bases from J, with 14 bases between. This CDR3 has 15 amino acids.

V usage is TRBV28 and J usage is TRBJ1-2; D call uncertain. The CDR3 runs 14 residues. CDR1 and CDR2 from the germline V gene are MDHEN and SYDVKM. V was pared by 6 bases and J by 4 bases, with 15 bases between. Here the CDR3 reads CASRLSGASYGYTF. Written as DNA, the CDR3 is TGTGCCAGCAGGCTCTCCGGCGCGAGCTATGGCTACACCTTC.

The sample holds one count of this clone. The chain joins TRBV7-9 to TRBJ1-1, with D unclear. V shed 0 bases and J shed 1 base, with 6 bases lying between them. CDR1 and CDR2 (germline): SEHNR, FQNEAQ (reference sequence). This CDR3 spans 14 amino acids. CDR3 amino acids: CASSLARENTEAFF. CDR3 bases: TGTGCCAGCAGCTTAGCACGGGAGAACACTGAAGCTTTCTTT. Together with reference TRBV7-9 and TRBJ1-1, the CDR3 gives the full variable domain: DTGVSQNPRHKITKRGQNVTFRCDPISEHNRLYWYRQTLGQGPEFLTYFQNEAQLEKSRLLSDRFSAERPKGSFSTLEIQRTEQGDSAMYLCASSLARENTEAFFGQGTRLTVV.

As for this clone: Within the sample, other DNA sequences also encode this same CDR3. The genes are TRBV7-2 and TRBJ2-1; no definite D call. From germline, CDR1 is SGHTA and CDR2 FQGNSA. The CDR3 consists of 13 residues. V lost 1 base and J lost 8, with 9 bases in between. CDR3 amino acids: CASSLVGGYEQFF. The CDR3 nucleotides are TGTGCCAGCAGCTTAGTCGGTGGGTATGAGCAGTTCTTC.

Concerning this clone itself: In the same sample, other DNA sequences code for this CDR3. V and J are TRBV30 and TRBJ2-7, with 8 positions matching TRBD2. The CDR3 sequence is 14 residues long. Losses at the gene ends were 2 bases for V and 0 bases for J; bases not matched to a gene: 3. Germline V lookup: CDR1 GTSNPN, CDR2 SVGIG (reference sequence). This CDR3 is CAWSRGTSSYEQYF. The DNA for the CDR3 is TGTGCCTGGAGTAGGGGGACTAGCTCCTACGAGCAGTACTTC.

The chain carries TRBV19 and TRBJ2-2, with 7 bases that match TRBD1. Germline V lookup: CDR1 LNHDA, CDR2 SQIVND (reference sequence). Losses at the gene ends were 6 bases for V and 5 bases for J; bases not matched to a gene: 9. The CDR3 loop spans 15 amino acids. Here the CDR3 DNA reads TGTGCCAGTAGCCGACAGGGTGAGAGGACCGGGGAGCTGTTTTTT. Amino acids: CASSRQGERTGELFF.

This chain uses TRBV7-8 with TRBJ2-7, with D perhaps given as TRBD1 or TRBD2 (6 bases each). With 4 bases removed from V and 0 bases from J, the gap between germline ends came to 13 bases. CDR3 length: 15 residues. From germline, CDR1 is SGHVS and CDR2 FQNEAQ. The CDR3 sequence: CASSSGAASSYEQYF. CDR3 coding DNA: TGTGCCAGCAGCTCGGGGGCGGCTTCCTCCTACGAGCAGTACTTC.